The T cell receptor beta chain described here comes from a study of blood T cell repertoires in COVID-19. For the study at large: Specimens from acute and convalescent COVID-19 originated in the United States, Italy and Spain. Nucleic acid was either cDNA or gDNA, and it came from T cells, B-cell-depleted T cells, or PBMCs.

Authors' analysis steps: Reference gene primers were amplified, and this amplification served to estimate nucleated cell counts. Produced via immunoSEQ multiplex PCR; TCRdb's table is partial and in-frame only. That table gives V, J and clone size, and the DNA gave D and trimming. The sample consists of around 67,000 clones, around four fifths of them appearing once. The CDR3 covers 14 residues. V lost 6 bases to trimming and J lost 1 base, with 11 bases between them. In germline, CDR1 is MNHEY, CDR2 SMNVEV (reference sequence). The sequence came from a man in his sixties or seventies with acute or convalescent COVID-19. This chain joins TRBV27 and TRBJ2-3; a possible D gene is TRBD2 (6 bases). The sequenced sample consisted of peripheral blood. The DNA for the CDR3 is TGTGCCAGCAGCAGGGAGGCCCGCACAGATACGCAGTATTTT. Encoded protein: CASSREARTDTQYF.